Detailed here is one T cell receptor (beta chain). No antigen is known for it. Germline V gene sequence: CDR1 SQVTM, CDR2 ANQGSEA. This CDR3 spans 15 amino acids. Trimming took off 7 bases at V and 1 base at J, with 17 bases between the two ends. Generated by immunoSEQ multiplex PCR, the TCRdb table keeps only in-frame clones and is missing some. Here the sample spans about 60,000 clones, more than 75% being singletons. The sample originates from a study of cytomegalovirus exposure and HLA in healthy donors. Points from the study as a whole: CMV antigen specificity of a few CMV-associated chains was confirmed in vitro. Cytomegalovirus association was assigned to about 150 TCR beta chains. TCR sequences were mostly rare, though some public TCRs occurred in many donors. Reported results showed that the classifier diagnosed cytomegalovirus status with high specificity and sensitivity.

The sequenced sample was PBMCs. The receptor was derived from a man aged 18 to 30 in good health and CMV-seronegative. The chain links TRBV29-1 to TRBJ2-1, with D possibly TRBD2 on 5 matching bases. CDR3 sequence (DNA): TGCAGCGCTTTCCTGTCGAGGACTTCCTACAATGAGCAGTTCTTC. Translated, it gives CSAFLSRTSYNEQFF.